This note documents a single TCR beta chain sequence. The CDR3 extends over 15 amino acids. Trimming at V came to 5 bases and at J to 5 bases, leaving 4 bases not matched to a gene. CDR1 and CDR2 (germline): SEHNR, FQNEAQ (reference sequence). This specimen comes from a study of blood T cell repertoires in COVID-19. Whole-study context: Specimens from acute and convalescent COVID-19 originated in the United States, Italy and Spain. PBMCs, B-cell-depleted T cells, or T cells provided the cDNA or gDNA that made up the material.

Per the original methods: Amplification of reference gene primers was used by the study to estimate nucleated cell counts. Sequencing was performed with immunoSEQ multiplex PCR; in TCRdb, only in-frame clones are kept and a portion is missing. V, J and clone size were drawn from that table, and D and trimming were deduced from the DNA. Of some 130,000 clones listed, 70% to 85% are singletons. The source material was peripheral blood. This clonotype originated in a man aged 60-69 years who had recovered from COVID-19. This chain joins TRBV7-9 and TRBJ2-3, with TRBD2 matching over 13 bases. The CDR3 protein is CASSPGLAGVDTQYF. The CDR3 DNA sequence: TGTGCCAGCAGCCCCGGACTAGCGGGGGTAGATACGCAGTATTTT.